The 14 T cell receptor beta chains presented below share a single source sample, sequenced in a study of beta chain features in type 1 diabetes. Every isolated RNA sample was fully reverse transcribed, so sequencing captured expressed TCRB transcripts. The data were produced by immunoSEQ multiplex PCR, yet TCRdb's version contains in-frame clones alone and is incomplete. This sample carries 250,000 to 400,000 clones, around 15% of them seen once, and the ten largest clones take roughly 7%. Sequencing was done on a sample of central memory CD4+ T cells from blood. The origin of the receptors is a man aged 30 to 39 in good health.

This clone showed up just a few times. The DNA for the CDR3 is TGTGCCAGCAGCTTAACCCCAGGGTCTGGGGCCAACGTCCTGACTTTC. This gives the protein CASSLTPGSGANVLTF. This chain links TRBV11-2 with TRBJ2-6; D possibly corresponds to TRBD1 (5 bases). Germline loops: CDR1 SGHAT, CDR2 FQNNGV. This CDR3 has 16 residues. V was pared by 2 bases and J by 1 base, with 9 bases between.

This clone was detected only a few times. This chain connects TRBV2 to TRBJ1-2, with 11 bases that match TRBD1. Germline lookup yields CDR1 SNHLY and CDR2 FYNNEI. V shed 6 bases and J 7 bases; nucleotides not matched to a gene: 10. The CDR3 runs 15 residues. CDR3 nucleotides: TGTGCCAGCAGGAAAGTAGGACAGGGGGCGTTTGGCTACACCTTC. Its protein product is CASRKVGQGAFGYTF.

CDR3 sequence reads: CASSWCVRAKNIQYF. The CDR3 coding sequence is TGTGCCAGCAGTTGGTGCGTAAGGGCCAAAAACATTCAGTACTTC. This chain connects TRBV27 to TRBJ2-4; no firm D call. Germline V gene data show CDR1 as MNHEY and CDR2 as SMNVEV (reference sequence). The CDR3 totals 15 residues. The V and J ends lost 4 bases and 1 base respectively, with 11 bases between them.

The genes are TRBV6-5 and TRBJ1-1; no clear D gene. Trimming cost V 4 bases and J 8 bases, with 11 bases left between them. Looked up from germline, CDR1 is MNHEY and CDR2 is SVGAGI. The CDR3 is 12 residues long. This CDR3 is CASSSNGREAFF. CDR3 bases: TGTGCCAGCAGTTCGAACGGGCGGGAAGCTTTCTTT.

This clone has more than one count but fewer than ten. This chain uses TRBV18 with TRBJ2-7, with 7 bases lining up with TRBD1. This CDR3 is built from 13 residues. Germline lookup yields CDR1 KGHSH and CDR2 LQKENI. V was clipped by 4 bases and J by 3 bases; unmatched bases: 3. CDR3 DNA: TGTGCCAGCTCACTGGGACAGCGCTACGAGCAGTACGTC. This encodes CASSLGQRYEQYV.

The chain joins TRBV7-3 to TRBJ2-1; 11 bases are a match to TRBD1. Germline CDR1 reads SGHTA; CDR2 reads FQGTGA. The CDR3 has 16 residues. The V and J ends lost 5 bases and 8 bases, in that order; junction bases with no gene match: 11. In DNA form, the CDR3 reads TGTGCCAGCAGCCCCGGGACAGGGGGAAATTTACATGAGCAGTTCTTC. It encodes CASSPGTGGNLHEQFF.

This clone was detected only a few times. V and J are TRBV19 and TRBJ1-2; D is unclear. Germline V gene sequence: CDR1 LNHDA, CDR2 SQIVND (reference sequence). The CDR3 totals 13 residues. V shed 5 bases and J shed 2 bases, with 9 bases lying between them. CDR3 amino acids: CASSRNGNYGYTF. As DNA, the CDR3 is TGTGCCAGTAGTCGGAACGGCAACTATGGCTACACCTTC.

The chain carries TRBV4-1 and TRBJ1-1; D gene ambiguous. There are 15 residues in the CDR3. Germline V gene lookup returns CDR1 MGHRA and CDR2 YSYEKL. V was pared by 0 bases and J by 4 bases, with 12 bases between. The CDR3 here is CASSQESLVPTEAFF. The CDR3, as DNA: TGCGCCAGCAGCCAAGAGTCTTTAGTTCCCACTGAAGCTTTCTTT.

A word on this clone: At the DNA level, this CDR3 is encoded by other sequences in the same sample as well. V gene TRBV11-1 combines with J gene TRBJ2-5, with 7 positions matching TRBD1. Germline loops: CDR1 SGHAT, CDR2 FQDESV (reference sequence). The CDR3 is 16 residues long. Losses at the gene ends were 5 bases for V and 2 bases for J; bases not matched to a gene: 11. The CDR3 DNA sequence: TGTGCCAGCAGCACAGGGGATCGGTCGGGACAAGAGACCCAGTACTTC. It encodes CASSTGDRSGQETQYF.

This clone was seen only a few times. Other DNA sequences in the sample encode the same CDR3. The V and J genes are TRBV20-1 and TRBJ1-2; D not resolved. V was clipped by 6 bases and J by 4 bases, with 9 bases between them. The CDR3 totals 11 residues. Germline V lookup: CDR1 DFQATT, CDR2 SNEGSKA (reference sequence). CDR3 bases: TGCAGTGCCTCGGACGGCTATGGCTACACCTTC. As protein: CSASDGYGYTF.

There are a few counts of this clone. This rearrangement joins TRBV18 to TRBJ1-3; perhaps TRBD1 as D (5 bases). In germline, CDR1 is KGHSH, CDR2 LQKENI. The V end was cut by 3 bases, the J end by 0 bases, with 15 bases between. The CDR3 runs to 17 residues. For the CDR3, the DNA is TGTGCCAGCTCACCCCTCGGTTTGACAGCCTCTGGAAACACCATATATTTT. Translating gives CASSPLGLTASGNTIYF.

This clone was detected only a few times. This chain connects TRBV5-6 to TRBJ2-7, with D perhaps matching TRBD2 (6 bases). This CDR3 region has 14 residues. V lost 2 bases, J lost 3 bases, and 12 bases lay in between. CDR1 and CDR2 from the germline V gene are SGHDT and YYEEEE. The DNA for the CDR3 is TGTGCCAGCAGCTTAACTAGCACAAACTACGAGCAGTACTTC. Amino acids: CASSLTSTNYEQYF.

This clone was found a few times. The chain joins TRBV28 to TRBJ1-2; no clear D gene. The CDR3 length is 13 residues. With 2 bases removed from V and 4 bases from J, the gap between germline ends came to 8 bases. Germline V lookup: CDR1 MDHEN, CDR2 SYDVKM. The CDR3 coding sequence is TGTGCCAGCAGTTTAACCCGAATCTATGGCTACACCTTC. Translating it yields CASSLTRIYGYTF.

The rearrangement joins TRBV6-5 to TRBJ2-1; 8 bases align to TRBD2. Germline V CDR1 and CDR2: MNHEY, SVGAGI. This CDR3 has 15 amino acids. V shed 6 bases, J shed 5 bases, and the junction held 9 bases outside the gene matches. The DNA for the CDR3 is TGTGCCAGCAGCATAATAGCGGGACCAAACAATGAGCAGTTCTTC. It codes for CASSIIAGPNNEQFF.